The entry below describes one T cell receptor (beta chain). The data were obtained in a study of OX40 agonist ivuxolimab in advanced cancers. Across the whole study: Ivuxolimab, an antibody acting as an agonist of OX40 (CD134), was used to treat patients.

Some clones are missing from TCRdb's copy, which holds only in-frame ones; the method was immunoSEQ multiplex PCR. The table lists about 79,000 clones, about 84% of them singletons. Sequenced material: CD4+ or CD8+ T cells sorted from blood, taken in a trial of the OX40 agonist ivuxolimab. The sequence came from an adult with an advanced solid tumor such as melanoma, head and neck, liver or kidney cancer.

The CDR3 nucleotides are TGTGCCAGCAGTTTGGCGGGGGCAGGAAACACCATATATTTT. Encoded protein: CASSLAGAGNTIYF. The chain couples TRBV6-5 to TRBJ1-3, with D possibly TRBD1 on 6 matching bases. The CDR3 is 14 residues long. Looked up from germline, CDR1 is MNHEY and CDR2 is SVGAGI. The V end was cut by 4 bases, the J end by 4 bases, with 11 bases between.